These 27 T cell receptor delta chains came from one sample sequenced in a study of γδ T cells in repeated Plasmodium falciparum infection. TCRdb re-analyzed the multiplex PCR reads via CATT. The repertoire holds tens of thousands of delta-chain clones, roughly 0.9% seen once, with just under 10% in the top ten. Vgamma9/Vdelta2+ and Vdelta2-negative gammadelta T cells were flow-sorted from PBMC for bulk sequencing. The sample taken for sequencing was gamma-delta T cells from blood. These receptors were taken from a pool of human donors (malaria-infected and uninfected, not separated).

The table lists this clone with a few counts. The TCRdb record carries a much larger clone's protein, which differs from this DNA's translation at residue 14; a read error is the likely cause, and the protein listed here is the DNA translation. V gene TRDV2 combines with J gene TRDJ1, with TRDD3 matching 7 bases. This CDR3 has 18 residues. The germline V gene encodes CDR1 GEAIGNYY and CDR2 EKD. This CDR3 reads CACDQNGPTGVDTNKLIF. The CDR3 DNA follows: TGTGCCTGTGACCAAAATGGCCCAACTGGGGTGGACACCAATAAACTCATCTTT.

This clone was observed a few times. The protein TCRdb gives is from a much larger clone and does not agree with this DNA's translation at residue 13, likely a read error; the protein shown here comes from the DNA. The CDR3 loop is CACNLGDIGTDKPIF. The CDR3 DNA follows: TGTGCCTGTAACCTGGGGGATATCGGCACCGATAAACCCATCTTT. The V gene is listed as TRDV2; no J gene was called; no DNA check was done on the table's D call, TRDD3. Per germline, CDR1 GEAIGNYY and CDR2 EKD. The CDR3 extends over 15 amino acids.

Only a few counts were recorded for this clone. The amino acid sequence in TCRdb belongs to a much larger clone and departs from this DNA's translation at residue 9, likely a sequencing read error; the sequence shown is translated from the DNA. The chain couples TRDV3 to TRDJ1, with D maybe TRDD3 (5 bases). V was cut by 2 bases and J by 12 bases, with 19 bases left in between. The CDR3 runs to 12 residues. Germline V gene sequence: CDR1 TVYSNPD, CDR2 GDNSRS (reference sequence). CDR3 region: CAFVAGPKKVIF. The DNA for the CDR3 is TGTGCCTTTGTAGCTGGGCCGAAGAAGGTCATCTTT.

This clone showed up many times. The chain combines TRDV1 with TRDJ1, with 11 bases aligning to TRDD3. With 1 base clipped from V and 5 bases from J, the junction kept 24 bases outside the gene matches. The germline V gene has CDR1 TSWWSYY and CDR2 QGS. This CDR3 region has 22 residues. The CDR3 bases are TGTGCTCTTGGGGAACAAAACGGAGGAGGTCCAACTGGGGGATATCGTCAGGATAAACTCATCTTT. Translating gives CALGEQNGGGPTGGYRQDKLIF.

This clone was seen a handful of times. Given a far larger clone just one base away, this is likely a sequencing read error. Other DNA sequences within the sample encode an identical CDR3. The rearrangement joins TRDV1 to TRDJ1; perhaps TRDD3 as D (5 bases). No J gene is reported in TCRdb; it was inferred here by comparing the DNA with germline. Germline V gene data show CDR1 as TSWWSYY and CDR2 as QGS. The CDR3 sequence is 19 residues long. Trimming took off 4 bases at V and 0 bases at J, with 24 bases between the two ends. The CDR3 is CALGGLSRSGALYTDKLIF. DNA of the CDR3: TGTGCTCTTGGGGGGCTCTCGAGGTCGGGGGCCCTGTACACCGATAAACTCATCTTT.

This clone was picked up a small number of times. This DNA's translation and the protein TCRdb lists, from a much larger clone, do not match at residue 9, likely due to a read error; the protein shown is translated from the DNA. The rearrangement joins TRDV1 to TRDJ1; no firm D call. The CDR3 has 19 residues. CDR1 and CDR2 (germline): TSWWSYY, QGS. V was cut by 0 bases and J by 0 bases, with 20 bases left in between. The CDR3 loop reads CALGELRPTRPLYTDKLIF. The CDR3 DNA reads as TGTGCTCTTGGGGAACTAAGACCAACCCGACCCTTGTACACCGATAAACTCATCTTT.

This clone was recorded at least ten times. The protein given by TCRdb reflects a much larger clone and differs at residue 5 from this DNA's translation, likely from a read error; the protein shown is the DNA's translation. This chain links TRDV2 with TRDJ1; TRDD3 aligns across 9 bases. Germline V gene lookup returns CDR1 GEAIGNYY and CDR2 EKD. J lost 1 base, V lost 3 bases, and 11 bases had no gene match. The CDR3 consists of 17 residues. The CDR3 is CACDAVGLGDSTDKLIF. CDR3 in DNA: TGTGCCTGTGACGCCGTTGGCCTGGGGGATTCCACCGATAAACTCATCTTT.

This clone was seen at least ten times. A far larger clone is a single base away, which makes a read error likely. The same CDR3 is also encoded by other DNA sequences in this sample. V and J are TRDV1 and TRDJ1; 8 nucleotides match TRDD3. Trimming removed 4 bases from V and 5 bases from J; junction bases left unmatched: 6. The CDR3 runs to 14 residues. Germline V CDR1 and CDR2: TSWWSYY, QGS. DNA of the CDR3: TGTGCTCTTGGGGGACTCTGGGGGACGGATAAACTCATCTTT. Amino acid sequence: CALGGLWGTDKLIF.

At least ten counts were recorded for this clone. A read error is the likely source, as a far larger clone sits one nucleotide away. The sample contains more than one DNA sequence encoding this CDR3. The chain carries TRDV3 and TRDJ1; D remains ambiguous. CDR1 TVYSNPD and CDR2 GDNSRS come from the germline V gene (reference sequence). The CDR3 length is 14 residues. Written as DNA, the CDR3 is TGCGCATCACTGCACGCTTTGGACACCGATAAACTCATCTTT. Amino acids: CASLHALDTDKLIF. Full variable domain (outside the CDR3, taken from reference TRDV3 and TRDJ1): CDKVTQSSPDQTVASGSEVVLLCTYDTVYSNPDLFWYRIRPDYSFQFVFYGDNSRSEGADFTQGRFSVKHILTQKAFHLVISPVRTEDSATYYCASLHALDTDKLIFGKGTRVTVEP.

This clone turned up a few times. A far larger clone is off by one base, so a read error is likely. Other DNA sequences in this specimen translate into the identical CDR3. Called V gene: TRDV1; the J gene was not called; no check of the table's D call, TRDD3, against the DNA was made. CDR1 and CDR2 from the germline V gene are TSWWSYY and QGS. The CDR3 runs 18 residues. CDR3 DNA sequence: TGTGCTCTTGGGGAACTATTCGGTCCTACGGGCTTTGGTATTAAGCTCATCTTT. This codes for CALGELFGPTGFGIKLIF.

The sample holds a few counts of this clone. One base separates it from a far larger clone, so it is likely a read error. Additional DNA sequences in this sample encode the identical CDR3. The J gene is TRDJ1, the V gene TRDV2, with TRDD3 matching over 9 bases. In the absence of a J gene in TCRdb, the DNA was matched to germline to assign it here. Germline V CDR1 and CDR2: GEAIGNYY, EKD. The CDR3 loop spans 18 amino acids. CDR3 sequence: CACDTRGIPTYHTDKLIF. For the CDR3, the DNA is TGTGCCTGTGACACCCGGGGGATACCCACCTACCACACCGACAAACTCATCTTT.

Points on this clone: TCRdb has a much larger clone's protein, which differs at residue 13 from the translation of this DNA, likely because of a read error; what is shown is the protein translated from the DNA. The V call is TRDV1, the J call TRDJ1; 8 nucleotides line up with TRDD3. TCRdb offers no J gene call, so here the DNA was matched to germline to obtain one. J gave up 1 base and V 3 bases, and 16 bases lay outside the gene matches. Germline assignment: CDR1 TSWWSYY and CDR2 QGS. The CDR3 runs to 19 residues. This chain's CDR3 is CALGDAYEYWGPPTDKLIF. As DNA, the CDR3 is TGTGCTCTTGGGGACGCCTACGAATACTGGGGGCCGCCCACCGATAAACTCATCTTT.

A remark on this clone: Only one base separates this from a far larger clonotype, so it likely reflects a read error. The chain has TRDV1 and TRDJ1; tentatively, D is TRDD2 (9 bases). TCRdb lists no J gene, so it was determined here by aligning the DNA to germline. V dropped 3 bases and J dropped 0 bases, with 35 bases sitting between them. The CDR3 totals 23 residues. CDR1 and CDR2 from the germline V gene are TSWWSYY and QGS. CDR3 in amino acids: CALGEPAFLRQLGGTYYTDKLIF. The CDR3 coding sequence is TGTGCTCTTGGGGAGCCCGCCTTCCTACGCCAACTGGGGGGGACATACTACACCGATAAACTCATCTTT.

Concerning this clone: This DNA's translation and the protein TCRdb lists, from a much larger clone, do not match at residue 18, likely due to a read error; the protein shown is translated from the DNA. The V call is TRDV1, the J call TRDJ1; D is uncertain. Germline V gene data show CDR1 as TSWWSYY and CDR2 as QGS. The CDR3 length is 21 residues. CDR3 region: CALGEFGSPLGTELYTDRLIF. CDR3 DNA: TGTGCTCTTGGGGAATTTGGGTCTCCGTTGGGTACTGAGTTATACACCGATAGACTCATCTTT.

This clone appeared a few times. The amino acid sequence in TCRdb belongs to a much larger clone and departs from this DNA's translation at residue 4, likely a sequencing read error; the sequence shown is translated from the DNA. J is TRDJ1 and V is TRDV1, with 9 positions matching TRDD3. CDR1 is TSWWSYY, CDR2 QGS, per germline. The CDR3 runs to 19 residues. Germline trimming cut 7 bases from V and 0 bases from J; bases unmatched to any gene: 18. In DNA form, the CDR3 reads TGTGCTCTTGTGAATTCTGGGTACTGGGGGACAGAATACACCGATAAACTCATCTTT. This encodes CALVNSGYWGTEYTDKLIF.

Comment on this clone: This likely reflects a read error, since a far larger clone is one base away. Other DNA sequences in this specimen translate into the identical CDR3. The chain carries TRDV2 and TRDJ1, with 12 bases that match TRDD3. TCRdb leaves out the J gene; it was filled in here by matching the DNA to germline. V was pared by 8 bases and J by 2 bases, with 23 bases of the junction left unmatched. The CDR3 loop spans 20 amino acids. Germline lookup yields CDR1 GEAIGNYY and CDR2 EKD. This CDR3 reads CAFMTFPSVLGDTGTDKLIF. The CDR3 DNA reads as TGTGCCTTCATGACCTTCCCCTCTGTACTGGGGGATACCGGAACCGATAAACTCATCTTT.

This clone was seen at least ten times. The chain is built from TRDV1 and TRDJ1, with 13 bases that match TRDD3. Per germline, CDR1 TSWWSYY and CDR2 QGS. V was clipped by 1 base and J by 0 bases; unmatched bases: 26. CDR3 length: 25 residues. In DNA, the CDR3 is TGTGCTCTTGGGGAACGAAGCTTCCTACATGGTACTGGGGGATACGCCGGGCTGTACACCGATAAACTCATCTTT. Translation gives CALGERSFLHGTGGYAGLYTDKLIF.

Concerning this clone itself: TCRdb attributes to this sequence the protein of a much larger clone, which differs from the DNA translation at residue 10; a read error is likely, and the protein displayed is translated from the DNA. The V call is TRDV2, the J call TRDJ1; 8 bases fit TRDD3. The J gene is absent in TCRdb and was assigned here via DNA matching to germline. V dropped 3 bases and J dropped 7; count of bases not matched to a gene: 21. The CDR3 totals 18 residues. Per the germline V gene, CDR1 is GEAIGNYY and CDR2 is EKD. In DNA, the CDR3 is TGTGCCTGTGACCCCCTACTACAAGGGTCTGGGGGACCCGTTAAACTCATCTTT. This gives the protein CACDPLLQGSGGPVKLIF.

For this clone: With a far larger clone one base away, a read error is the likely cause. Other DNA sequences in the same sample also yield this CDR3. J is TRDJ1 and V is TRDV1; 8 bases map to TRDD3. CDR1 is TSWWSYY, CDR2 QGS, per germline. This CDR3 has 24 residues. Written as DNA, the CDR3 is TGTGCTCTCGGGGAAATTTTGCATGTCCCAAGACTGGGGGGAGACAGTGCCTACACCGATAAACTCATCTTT. Residues: CALGEILHVPRLGGDSAYTDKLIF.

The sample holds a few counts of this clone. The mismatch at residue 25 between this DNA's translation and the TCRdb protein of a much larger clone likely reflects a read error; the protein shown is translated from the DNA. The V gene call reads TRDV2; no J gene was called; the table's D gene call, TRDD3, was not cross checked with the DNA. CDR3 length: 27 amino acids. CDR1 is GEAIGNYY and CDR2 is EKD in the germline V gene. In DNA form, the CDR3 reads TGTGCCTGCAGAAAGAGGGTTCAGCCGGACTCTCTTTCTGGGGGATACCCGAGACCCCCTAACACCGATAAACCCATCTTT. It translates to CACRKRVQPDSLSGGYPRPPNTDKPIF.

Ten or more counts support this clone. TCRdb's listed protein matches a much larger clone and diverges from this DNA's translation at residue 13, likely through a read error; the protein shown comes from the DNA. The rearrangement links TRDV3 to TRDJ1; TRDD3 agrees at 13 bases. This CDR3 comprises 14 residues. Germline V lookup: CDR1 TVYSNPD, CDR2 GDNSRS (reference sequence). CDR3 sequence: CAFSITGGYDKLTF. CDR3 in DNA: TGTGCCTTTAGCATTACTGGGGGATACGATAAACTCACCTTT.

For this clone: TCRdb pairs this DNA with a much larger clone's protein that differs at residue 5, likely a read error; the protein shown was translated from the DNA. CDR3 coding DNA: TGTGCCTGTGACTTAATTGGGGTGGGAGAGACAGCACAACTCTTCTTT. Translating gives CACDLIGVGETAQLFF. The V gene is TRDV2, the J gene TRDJ2, with D perhaps TRDD3 (5 bases). TCRdb offers no J gene call, so here the DNA was matched to germline to obtain one. The length of the CDR3 is 16 residues. Germline V gene lookup returns CDR1 GEAIGNYY and CDR2 EKD. The V end lost 3 bases, the J end lost 4 bases, and 17 bases lay between the germline ends.

As to this clone: A far larger clone differs by one base, so this is likely a read error. The same CDR3 also results from other DNA sequences found in this sample. The chain links TRDV2 to TRDJ1; 10 bases are a match to TRDD3. TCRdb does not report a J gene; here it was assigned by matching the DNA to germline references. The CDR3 consists of 19 residues. The J segment lost 1 base and the V segment lost 0 bases, leaving 13 bases of the junction unmatched. Per the germline V gene, CDR1 is GEAIGNYY and CDR2 is EKD. The CDR3 DNA reads TGTGCCTGTGACACCGTGGGGGGATACGCGTCGAGGAGCACCGATAAACTCATCTTT. Translating it yields CACDTVGGYASRSTDKLIF.

This clone was observed a few times. The protein that TCRdb holds for this DNA derives from a much larger clone and differs from the translated DNA at residue 5, which likely indicates a read error; the protein shown here is translated from the DNA. The chain uses TRDV1 and TRDJ1, with 10 positions matching TRDD3. The J gene, not given by TCRdb, was assigned here from a germline match of the nucleotide sequence. After removal of 4 bases from V and 0 bases from J, the junction contained 11 bases not matched to a gene. The CDR3 extends over 18 amino acids. Germline V gene sequence: CDR1 TSWWSYY, CDR2 QGS. CDR3 sequence: CALGGKIGGYKYTDKLIF. CDR3 DNA sequence: TGTGCTCTTGGGGGAAAAATTGGGGGATACAAGTACACCGATAAACTCATCTTT.

As for this clone: TCRdb assigns this DNA the protein of a much larger clone, which departs from its translation at residue 13; this likely reflects a read error, and the protein shown comes from translating the DNA. The CDR3 DNA follows: TGTGCTCTTGCTTCCGAAGGGGACCGACGATACACCGGTAAACTCATCTTT. It is translated as CALASEGDRRYTGKLIF. The chain joins TRDV1 to TRDJ1; D tentatively fits TRDD2 or TRDD3 (5 bases each). Germline lookup yields CDR1 TSWWSYY and CDR2 QGS. CDR3 size: 17 residues.

On this clone: This likely came from a read error, as a far larger clone is one base away. The chain has TRDV2 and TRDJ1; a weak D match, TRDD2 (6 bases). Here the J gene was assigned by germline matching of the DNA, as TCRdb has none. The CDR3 runs to 14 residues. CDR1 and CDR2 from the germline V gene are GEAIGNYY and EKD. Trimming removed 7 bases from V and 0 bases from J, with 14 bases in between. The CDR3: CACDFLADTDKLIF. The CDR3 nucleotides read TGTGCCTGCGATTTCCTAGCGGACACCGATAAACTCATCTTT.

The rearrangement uses TRDV1 and TRDJ1, with TRDD3 matching 11 bases. The J gene is not listed in TCRdb, so it was assigned here from a DNA match to germline. Germline assignment: CDR1 TSWWSYY and CDR2 QGS. The CDR3 has 24 amino acids. The CDR3 here is CSALGEAGAFRLILGDRRTDKLIF. The CDR3, as DNA: TGTTCTGCTCTTGGGGAAGCGGGTGCCTTCCGACTTATACTGGGGGATAGGCGCACCGATAAACTCATCTTT.